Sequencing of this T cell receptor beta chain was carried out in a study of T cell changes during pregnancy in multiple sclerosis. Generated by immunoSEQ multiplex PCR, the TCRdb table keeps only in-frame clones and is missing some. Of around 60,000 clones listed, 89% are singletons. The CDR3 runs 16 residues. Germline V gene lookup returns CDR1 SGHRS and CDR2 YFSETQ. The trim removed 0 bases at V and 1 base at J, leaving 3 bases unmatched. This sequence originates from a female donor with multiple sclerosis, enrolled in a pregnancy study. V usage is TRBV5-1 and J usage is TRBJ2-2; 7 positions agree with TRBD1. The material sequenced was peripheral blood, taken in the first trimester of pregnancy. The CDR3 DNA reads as TGCGCCAGCAGCTTGGAGTGGACAGGGAACACCGGGGAGCTGTTTTTT. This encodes CASSLEWTGNTGELFF.